This TCR beta chain was sequenced for a study of blood T cell repertoires in COVID-19. Across the study: Donors in the United States, Italy and Spain gave samples during acute or convalescent COVID-19. The cDNA or gDNA used as material had been derived from T cells, B-cell-depleted T cells, or PBMCs.

The length of the CDR3 is 19 residues. CDR1 SGHTA and CDR2 FQGTGA come from the germline V gene. V lost 2 bases and J lost 2; bases outside the gene matches: 13. Original analysis: Reference gene primer amplification yielded estimated nucleated cell counts. The method was immunoSEQ multiplex PCR; TCRdb's version includes in-frame clones alone and lacks a portion of them. Clone size and V and J calls were adopted from that table, with D and trimming inferred from the DNA. The table includes 150,000 or so clones, over 60% detected once. The clonotype comes from an elderly woman with active or convalescent COVID-19. The J gene is TRBJ2-3, the V gene TRBV7-3; 10 bases are a match to TRBD2. The sample was peripheral blood. CDR3 in DNA: TGTGCCAGCAGCTTATATTCGGCTAGCGGGGGTTCCTTCACAGATACGCAGTATTTT. It is translated as CASSLYSASGGSFTDTQYF.